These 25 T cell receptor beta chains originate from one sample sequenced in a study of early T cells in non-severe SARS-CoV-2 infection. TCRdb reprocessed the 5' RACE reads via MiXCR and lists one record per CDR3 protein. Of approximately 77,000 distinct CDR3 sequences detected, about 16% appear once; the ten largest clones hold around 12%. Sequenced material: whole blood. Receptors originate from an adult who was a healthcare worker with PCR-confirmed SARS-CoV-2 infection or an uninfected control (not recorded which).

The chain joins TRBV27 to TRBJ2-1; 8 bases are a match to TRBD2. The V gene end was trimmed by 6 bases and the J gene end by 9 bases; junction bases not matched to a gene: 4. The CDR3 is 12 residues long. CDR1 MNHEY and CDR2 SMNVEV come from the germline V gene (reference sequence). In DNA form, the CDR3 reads TGTGCCAGCAGGGGACTAGAGGTTGAGCAGTTCTTC. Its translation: CASRGLEVEQFF.

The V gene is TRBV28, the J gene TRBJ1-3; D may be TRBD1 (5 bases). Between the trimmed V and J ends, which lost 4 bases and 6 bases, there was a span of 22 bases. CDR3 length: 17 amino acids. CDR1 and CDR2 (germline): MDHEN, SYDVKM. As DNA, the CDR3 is TGTGCCAGCAGTTCCGTTGCGCAGGGCGAAGGGGAAAACACCATATATTTT. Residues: CASSSVAQGEGENTIYF.

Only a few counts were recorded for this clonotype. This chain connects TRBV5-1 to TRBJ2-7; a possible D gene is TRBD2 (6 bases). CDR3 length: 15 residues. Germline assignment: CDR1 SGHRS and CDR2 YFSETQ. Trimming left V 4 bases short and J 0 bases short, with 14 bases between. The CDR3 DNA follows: TGCGCCAGCAGCCCTGTTGGGGGGAGCTCCTACGAGCAGTACTTC. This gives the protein CASSPVGGSSYEQYF.

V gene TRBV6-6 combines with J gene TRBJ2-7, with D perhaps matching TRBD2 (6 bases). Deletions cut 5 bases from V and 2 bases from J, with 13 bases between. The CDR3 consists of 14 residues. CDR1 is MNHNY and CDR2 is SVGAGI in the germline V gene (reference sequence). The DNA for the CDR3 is TGTGCCAGCAGTCCTGAGGGAGGCGCCTACGAGCAGTACTTC. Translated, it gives CASSPEGGAYEQYF.

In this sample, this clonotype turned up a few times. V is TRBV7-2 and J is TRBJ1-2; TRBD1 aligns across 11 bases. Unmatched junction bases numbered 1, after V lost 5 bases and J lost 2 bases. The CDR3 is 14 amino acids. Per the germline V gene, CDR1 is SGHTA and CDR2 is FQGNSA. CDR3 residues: CASSRDRGNYGYTF. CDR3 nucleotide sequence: TGTGCCAGCAGCCGGGACAGGGGGAACTATGGCTACACCTTC.

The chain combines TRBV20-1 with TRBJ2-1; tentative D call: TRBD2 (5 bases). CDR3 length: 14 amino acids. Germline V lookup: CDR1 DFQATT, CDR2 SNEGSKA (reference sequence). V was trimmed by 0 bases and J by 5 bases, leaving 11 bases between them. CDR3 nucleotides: TGCAGTGCTAGAGATATCGGGCGGGACAATGAGCAGTTCTTC. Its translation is CSARDIGRDNEQFF.

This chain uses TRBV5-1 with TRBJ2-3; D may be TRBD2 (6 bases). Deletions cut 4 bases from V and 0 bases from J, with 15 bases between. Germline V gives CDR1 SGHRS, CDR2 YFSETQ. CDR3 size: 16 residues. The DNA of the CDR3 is TGCGCCAGCAGCCTGGGACTTCAGTCTAGCACAGATACGCAGTATTTT. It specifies CASSLGLQSSTDTQYF.

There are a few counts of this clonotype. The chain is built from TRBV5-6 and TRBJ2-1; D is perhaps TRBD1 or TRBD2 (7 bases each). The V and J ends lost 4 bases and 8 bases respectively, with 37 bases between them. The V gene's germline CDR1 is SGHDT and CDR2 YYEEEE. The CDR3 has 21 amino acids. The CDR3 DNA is TGTGCCAGCAGCCCGGACAGGTGGGGGTTCGTAACTAGCGCCTTTGGGGATGAGCAGTTCTTC. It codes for CASSPDRWGFVTSAFGDEQFF. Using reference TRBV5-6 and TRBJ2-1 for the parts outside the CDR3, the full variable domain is DAGVTQSPTHLIKTRGQQVTLRCSPKSGHDTVSWYQQALGQGPQFIFQYYEEEERQRGNFPDRFSGHQFPNYSSELNVNALLLGDSALYLCASSPDRWGFVTSAFGDEQFFGPGTRLTVL.

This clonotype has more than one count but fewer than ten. CDR3 sequence (DNA): TGTGCCAGCAGCCAAGAAGTGGGGACAGGGGGAAAAGCTAACTATGGCTACACCTTC. It codes for CASSQEVGTGGKANYGYTF. The chain uses TRBV4-2 and TRBJ1-2; 11 nucleotides match TRBD1. From germline, CDR1 is LGHNA and CDR2 YNFKEQ. J lost 0 bases, V lost 0 bases, and 9 bases had no gene match. The CDR3 length is 19 residues.

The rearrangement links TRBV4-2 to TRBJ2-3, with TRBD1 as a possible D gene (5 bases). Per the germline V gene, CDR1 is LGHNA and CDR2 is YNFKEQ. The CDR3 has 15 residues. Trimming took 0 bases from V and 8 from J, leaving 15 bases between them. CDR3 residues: CASSQDEGASTTQYF. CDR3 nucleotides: TGTGCCAGCAGCCAAGATGAAGGGGCCTCCACTACGCAGTATTTT.

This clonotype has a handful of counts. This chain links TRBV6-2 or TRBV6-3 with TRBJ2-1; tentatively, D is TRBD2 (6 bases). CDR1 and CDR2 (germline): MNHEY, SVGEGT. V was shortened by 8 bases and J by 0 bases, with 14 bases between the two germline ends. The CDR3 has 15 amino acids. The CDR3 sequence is CASFLGLSSYNEQFF. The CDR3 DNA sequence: TGTGCCAGCTTTCTGGGACTCAGCTCCTACAATGAGCAGTTCTTC.

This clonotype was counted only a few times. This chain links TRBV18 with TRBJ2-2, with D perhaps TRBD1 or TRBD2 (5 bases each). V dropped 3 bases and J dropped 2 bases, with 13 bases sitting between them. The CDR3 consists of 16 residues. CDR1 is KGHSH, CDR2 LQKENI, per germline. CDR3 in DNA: TGTGCCAGCTCACCCCTCGGGGCCGGCAACACCGGGGAGCTGTTTTTT. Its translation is CASSPLGAGNTGELFF.

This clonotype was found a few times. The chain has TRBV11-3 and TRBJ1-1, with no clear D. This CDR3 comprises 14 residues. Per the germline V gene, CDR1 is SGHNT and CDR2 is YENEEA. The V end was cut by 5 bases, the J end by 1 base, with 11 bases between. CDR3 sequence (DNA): TGTGCCAGCAGCAAGGACGGCCCGAACACTGAAGCTTTCTTT. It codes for CASSKDGPNTEAFF.

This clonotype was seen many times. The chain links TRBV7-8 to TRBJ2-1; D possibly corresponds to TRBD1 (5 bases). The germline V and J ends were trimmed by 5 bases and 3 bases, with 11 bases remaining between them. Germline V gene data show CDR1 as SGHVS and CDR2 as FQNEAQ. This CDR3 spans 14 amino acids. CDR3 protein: CASSPDRLYNEQFF. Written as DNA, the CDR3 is TGTGCCAGCAGCCCTGACAGACTCTACAATGAGCAGTTCTTC. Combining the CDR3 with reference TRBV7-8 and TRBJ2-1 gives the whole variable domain GAGVSQSPRYKVAKRGQDVALRCDPISGHVSLFWYQQALGQGPEFLTYFQNEAQLDKSGLPSDRFFAERPEGSVSTLKIQRTQQEDSAVYLCASSPDRLYNEQFFGPGTRLTVL.

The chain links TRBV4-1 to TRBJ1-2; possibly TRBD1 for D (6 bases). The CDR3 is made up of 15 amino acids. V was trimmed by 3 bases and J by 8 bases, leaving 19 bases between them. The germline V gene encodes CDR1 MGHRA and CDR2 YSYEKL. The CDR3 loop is CASSHPTGLVGGYTF. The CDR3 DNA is TGCGCCAGCAGCCACCCCACAGGGTTGGTTGGGGGCTACACCTTC.

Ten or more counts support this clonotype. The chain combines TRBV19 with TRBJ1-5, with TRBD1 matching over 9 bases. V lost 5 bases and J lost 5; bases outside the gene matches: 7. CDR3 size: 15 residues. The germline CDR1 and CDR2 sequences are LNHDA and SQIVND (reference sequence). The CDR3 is CASSPGTGLDQPQHF. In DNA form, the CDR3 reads TGTGCCAGTAGTCCCGGGACAGGGTTGGATCAGCCCCAGCATTTT.

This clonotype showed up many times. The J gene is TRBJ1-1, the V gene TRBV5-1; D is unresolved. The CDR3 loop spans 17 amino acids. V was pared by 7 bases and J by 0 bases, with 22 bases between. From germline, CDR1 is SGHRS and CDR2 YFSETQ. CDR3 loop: CASLPHGIRKMNTEAFF. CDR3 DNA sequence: TGCGCCAGCTTGCCGCACGGAATTCGAAAAATGAACACTGAAGCTTTCTTT.

The CDR3 nucleotides are TGCAGTGCTAGATCCTCTGGCCGGGACAGGACACAAAAACTGTTTTTT. The encoded protein is CSARSSGRDRTQKLFF. The genes are TRBV20-1 and TRBJ1-4; 8 bases fit TRBD1. The germline gives CDR1 DFQATT, CDR2 SNEGSKA (reference sequence). The CDR3 length is 16 residues. The ends lost 2 bases at V and 9 bases at J; junction bases unmatched: 14.

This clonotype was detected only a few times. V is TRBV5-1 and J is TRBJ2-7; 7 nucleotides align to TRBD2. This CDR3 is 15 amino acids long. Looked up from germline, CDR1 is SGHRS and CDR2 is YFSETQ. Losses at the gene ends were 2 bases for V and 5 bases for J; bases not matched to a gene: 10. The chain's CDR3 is CASSFRIAGVHEQYF. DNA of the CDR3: TGCGCCAGCAGCTTTAGGATCGCGGGGGTCCACGAGCAGTACTTC. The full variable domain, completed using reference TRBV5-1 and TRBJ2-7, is KAGVTQTPRYLIKTRGQQVTLSCSPISGHRSVSWYQQTPGQGLQFLFEYFSETQRNKGNFPGRFSGRQFSNSRSEMNVSTLELGDSALYLCASSFRIAGVHEQYFGPGTRLTVT.

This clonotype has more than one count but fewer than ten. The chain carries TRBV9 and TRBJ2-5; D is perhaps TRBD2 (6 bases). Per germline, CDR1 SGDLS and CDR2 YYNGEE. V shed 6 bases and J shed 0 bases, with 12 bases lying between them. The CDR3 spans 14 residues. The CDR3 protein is CASTGGGYQETQYF. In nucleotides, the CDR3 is TGTGCCAGCACCGGGGGAGGCTACCAAGAGACCCAGTACTTC.

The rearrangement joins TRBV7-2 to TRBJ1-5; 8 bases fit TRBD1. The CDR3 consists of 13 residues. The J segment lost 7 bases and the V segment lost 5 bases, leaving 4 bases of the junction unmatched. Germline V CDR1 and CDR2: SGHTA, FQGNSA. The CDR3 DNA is TGTGCCAGCAGCGCGGACAGGGTCCAGCCCCAGCATTTT. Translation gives CASSADRVQPQHF.

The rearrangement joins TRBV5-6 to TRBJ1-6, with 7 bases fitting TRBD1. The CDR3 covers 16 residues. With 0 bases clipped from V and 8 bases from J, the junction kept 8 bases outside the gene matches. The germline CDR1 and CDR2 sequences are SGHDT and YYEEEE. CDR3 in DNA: TGTGCCAGCAGCTTGGCTCGGGGACAGCGGCATTCACCCCTCCACTTT. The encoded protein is CASSLARGQRHSPLHF. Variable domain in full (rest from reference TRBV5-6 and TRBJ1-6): DAGVTQSPTHLIKTRGQQVTLRCSPKSGHDTVSWYQQALGQGPQFIFQYYEEEERQRGNFPDRFSGHQFPNYSSELNVNALLLGDSALYLCASSLARGQRHSPLHFGNGTRLTVT.

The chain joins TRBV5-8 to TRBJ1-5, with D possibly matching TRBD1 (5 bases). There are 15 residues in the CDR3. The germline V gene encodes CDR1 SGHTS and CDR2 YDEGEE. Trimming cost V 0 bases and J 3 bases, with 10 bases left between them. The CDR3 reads CASSLAGFNNQPQHF. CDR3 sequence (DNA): TGTGCCAGCAGCTTGGCAGGGTTCAACAATCAGCCCCAGCATTTT.

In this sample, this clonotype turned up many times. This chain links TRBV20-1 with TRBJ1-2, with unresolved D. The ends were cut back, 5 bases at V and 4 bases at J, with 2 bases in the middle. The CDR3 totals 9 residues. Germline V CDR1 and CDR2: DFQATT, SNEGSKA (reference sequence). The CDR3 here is CSAVYGYTF. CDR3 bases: TGCAGTGCTGTCTATGGCTACACCTTC.

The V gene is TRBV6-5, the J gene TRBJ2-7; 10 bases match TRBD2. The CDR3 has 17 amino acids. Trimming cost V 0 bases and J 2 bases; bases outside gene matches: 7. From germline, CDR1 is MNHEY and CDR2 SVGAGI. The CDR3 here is CASSYSFTAGGPYEQYF. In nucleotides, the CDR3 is TGTGCCAGCAGTTACTCGTTTACAGCGGGAGGGCCCTACGAGCAGTACTTC.